This T cell receptor beta chain appears in the sequencing data of a study of graft-versus-host responses after intestinal transplantation. Study-wide results and limits: There were GvH clones found in recipient marrow, and some of them appeared first in ileum or blood.

On this clone: The target antigen is unknown.

Some clones are missing from TCRdb's copy, which holds only in-frame ones; the method was immunoSEQ multiplex PCR. The sample contains under 90,000 clones, 91% of which appear only once. The specimen was unstimulated CD4+ T cells sorted from spleen or lymph node cells, collected before transplant. The clonotype originates from a human donor who was the organ donor for an intestinal transplant.

CDR3 sequence reads: CAWSGRFEQGGYGYTF. The DNA of the CDR3 is TGTGCCTGGAGTGGACGGTTTGAACAGGGGGGCTATGGCTACACCTTC. The chain links TRBV30 to TRBJ1-2; TRBD1 agrees at 8 bases. The CDR3 loop spans 16 amino acids. Trimming removed 1 base from V and 4 bases from J; junction bases left unmatched: 11. Germline loops: CDR1 GTSNPN, CDR2 SVGIG (reference sequence).